This TCR beta chain was observed in a study of blood T cell repertoires in COVID-19. As originally analysed: Reference gene primer amplification gave estimated nucleated cell counts. Here immunoSEQ multiplex PCR was the method, and the copy in TCRdb shows in-frame clones only, minus some. V and J calls and clone size are given by that table; D and trimming were obtained from the DNA. There are 60,000 or so clones in the sample; 80% to 90% occur only once, and roughly 1.6% lies in the top ten. Looked up from germline, CDR1 is SGHAT and CDR2 is FQNNGV. The CDR3 is made up of 15 amino acids. Between the trimmed V and J ends, which lost 1 base and 6 bases, there was a span of 15 bases.

The sample comprised peripheral blood. The rearrangement uses TRBV11-2 and TRBJ1-1; a possible D gene is TRBD1 (5 bases). The clonotype comes from a man between 60 and 75 years old with acute or convalescent COVID-19. CDR3 in DNA: TGTGCCAGCAGCTTAGTGTGGCAGGGTGGCCCTGAAGCTTTCTTT. Amino acids: CASSLVWQGGPEAFF. Together with reference TRBV11-2 and TRBJ1-1, the CDR3 gives the full variable domain: EAGVAQSPRYKIIEKRQSVAFWCNPISGHATLYWYQQILGQGPKLLIQFQNNGVVDDSQLPKDRFSAERLKGVDSTLKIQPAKLEDSAVYLCASSLVWQGGPEAFFGQGTRLTVV.